The 18 T cell receptor beta chains below come from one sample, sequenced in a study of vaccination and CD4 T cells after COVID-19. Specified treatment: roughly 10-day PBMC culture with coronavirus spike peptide pools or control peptides (ViraFEST assay). Their specific antigens are unknown. The Oncomine TCR Beta short-read assay generated sequence data from the DNA of cultured CD4+ T cells. Each CDR3 protein gets one entry after TCRdb re-called the PCR reads with MiXCR. The sample lists around 19,000 distinct CDR3 sequences, over 35% occurring once. Here the sequenced sample was CD4+ T cells from blood, cultured in vitro, taken before SARS-CoV-2 vaccination. The origin of the receptors is a human donor who received a COVID-19 vaccine.

This clonotype has just a few counts. The chain combines TRBV24-1 with TRBJ1-2; 8 positions match TRBD1. The CDR3 extends over 15 amino acids. With 9 bases clipped from V and 5 bases from J, the junction kept 13 bases outside the gene matches. The germline CDR1 and CDR2 sequences are KGHDR and SFDVKD. CDR3 in DNA: TGTGCCACCCGAATCCCCCAGGGGGCTAGGTATGGCTACACCTTC. Protein sequence: CATRIPQGARYGYTF.

This clonotype has a handful of counts. The chain combines TRBV7-9 with TRBJ2-7; D unresolved. The CDR3 sequence is 12 residues long. Germline CDR1 reads SEHNR; CDR2 reads FQNEAQ (reference sequence). Trimming took off 3 bases at V and 2 bases at J, with 5 bases between the two ends. The CDR3 nucleotides read TGTGCCAGCAGCTTCGATACCTACGAGCAGTACTTC. Protein product: CASSFDTYEQYF.

The genes are TRBV6-1 and TRBJ1-3, with 7 bases fitting TRBD1. This CDR3 is built from 12 residues. The germline gives CDR1 MNHNS, CDR2 SASEGT. V dropped 6 bases and J dropped 4; count of bases not matched to a gene: 0. CDR3 sequence reads: CASRGQGNTIYF. CDR3 in DNA: TGTGCCAGCAGGGGACAGGGAAACACCATATATTTT.

The CDR3: CASSRQASDIQYF. CDR3 bases: TGTGCCAGCAGTCGACAGGCTTCGGACATTCAGTACTTC. V gene TRBV6-1 combines with J gene TRBJ2-4, with D perhaps TRBD1 (6 bases). The germline V gene encodes CDR1 MNHNS and CDR2 SASEGT. V gave up 5 bases and J gave up 8 bases, with 13 bases separating them. The CDR3 has 13 residues.

This clonotype was recorded a few times. The chain joins TRBV7-9 to TRBJ1-1, with no clear D. V was shortened by 5 bases and J by 3 bases, with 13 bases between the two germline ends. CDR1 and CDR2 (germline): SEHNR, FQNEAQ (reference sequence). The CDR3 runs 14 residues. The chain's CDR3 is CASSLITEYTEAFF. CDR3 nucleotide sequence: TGTGCCAGCAGCCTCATAACAGAATACACTGAAGCTTTCTTT.

This clonotype was counted a few times. The chain recombines TRBV28 with TRBJ1-1, with D unresolved. The CDR3 loop spans 13 amino acids. In germline, CDR1 is MDHEN, CDR2 SYDVKM. Trimming removed 5 bases from V and 6 bases from J, with 13 bases in between. The CDR3 reads CASSPSHGAEAFF. Here the CDR3 DNA reads TGTGCCAGCAGTCCGTCCCATGGCGCTGAAGCTTTCTTT.

This clonotype occurred a few times. V and J are TRBV19 and TRBJ2-3; 7 bases fit TRBD1. Germline lookup yields CDR1 LNHDA and CDR2 SQIVND (reference sequence). The junction had 8 bases not matched to a gene; V was cut back by 5 bases and J by 6 bases. The CDR3 is 14 residues long. CDR3 sequence reads: CASSPTGEVDTQYF. CDR3 DNA: TGTGCCAGTAGTCCCACAGGGGAAGTGGATACGCAGTATTTT. The full variable domain, completed using reference TRBV19 and TRBJ2-3, is DGGITQSPKYLFRKEGQNVTLSCEQNLNHDAMYWYRQDPGQGLRLIYYSQIVNDFQKGDIAEGYSVSREKKESFPLTVTSAQKNPTAFYLCASSPTGEVDTQYFGPGTRLTVL.

The chain carries TRBV6-5 and TRBJ2-3; tentative D call: TRBD2 (7 bases). The CDR3 length is 15 residues. V was pared by 0 bases and J by 5 bases, with 12 bases between. Looked up from germline, CDR1 is MNHEY and CDR2 is SVGAGI. CDR3 region: CASSYSGGGRDTQYF. The CDR3, as DNA: TGTGCCAGCAGTTACTCCGGCGGGGGCAGAGATACGCAGTATTTT.

Concerning this clonotype itself: An end of the junction does not agree with germline; a read error may underlie this. This chain joins TRBV30 and TRBJ1-2; D is possibly TRBD1 (6 bases). Germline loops: CDR1 GTSNPN, CDR2 SVGIG (reference sequence). The CDR3 consists of 14 residues. The chain's CDR3 is CAWSSSGGGYGCTF. DNA of the CDR3: TGTGCCTGGAGTAGCTCCGGGGGCGGGTATGGCTGCACCTTC. The whole variable domain, remainder taken from reference TRBV30 and TRBJ1-2, is SQTIHQWPATLVQPVGSPLSLECTVEGTSNPNLYWYRQAAGRGLQLLFYSVGIGQISSEVPQNLSASRPQDRQFILSSKKLLLSDSGFYLCAWSSSGGGYGCTFGSGTRLTVV.

The chain has TRBV19 and TRBJ2-3, with D unclear. Per the germline V gene, CDR1 is LNHDA and CDR2 is SQIVND (reference sequence). CDR3 length: 14 amino acids. Trimming stripped 4 bases from V and 1 base from J, with 9 bases between. The CDR3 nucleotides read TGTGCCAGTAGTAAGGCCCCAGGCACAGATACGCAGTATTTT. Amino acid sequence: CASSKAPGTDTQYF.

This clonotype was observed a handful of times. CDR3 coding DNA: TGTGCCAGCAGCTCGACCCTGGGACAGGGCTATGGCTACACCTTC. Its translation: CASSSTLGQGYGYTF. The chain links TRBV7-9 to TRBJ1-2; TRBD1 aligns across 9 bases. With 4 bases clipped from V and 4 bases from J, the junction kept 7 bases outside the gene matches. In germline, CDR1 is SEHNR, CDR2 FQNEAQ (reference sequence). This CDR3 spans 15 amino acids.

This chain uses TRBV24-1 with TRBJ2-7, with 9 bases lining up with TRBD1. Per the germline V gene, CDR1 is KGHDR and CDR2 is SFDVKD. This CDR3 comprises 16 residues. J was trimmed by 4 bases and V by 5 bases; bases with no gene match: 11. In nucleotides, the CDR3 is TGTGCCACCAGTGCACCCTCCGGGACAGGGATTTACGAGCAGTACTTC. Protein sequence: CATSAPSGTGIYEQYF.

V gene TRBV30 combines with J gene TRBJ2-3; 8 nucleotides line up with TRBD1. CDR1 is GTSNPN and CDR2 is SVGIG in the germline V gene (reference sequence). The CDR3 consists of 13 residues. The V gene end was trimmed by 0 bases and the J gene end by 4 bases; junction bases not matched to a gene: 0. The CDR3 reads CAWSVQGADTQYF. The CDR3 coding sequence is TGTGCCTGGAGTGTACAGGGGGCAGATACGCAGTATTTT.

This clonotype occurred a few times. The chain carries TRBV5-1 and TRBJ2-2; 10 positions agree with TRBD1. Per germline, CDR1 SGHRS and CDR2 YFSETQ. J lost 4 bases, V lost 0 bases, and 3 bases had no gene match. The CDR3 runs to 16 residues. The CDR3 sequence: CASSLGQGAGTGELFF. The CDR3 DNA is TGCGCCAGCAGCTTGGGACAGGGGGCAGGCACCGGGGAGCTGTTTTTT.

The V and J genes are TRBV7-9 and TRBJ2-3, with 7 bases identical to TRBD1. CDR1 SEHNR and CDR2 FQNEAQ come from the germline V gene (reference sequence). There are 15 residues in the CDR3. V gave up 3 bases and J gave up 3 bases; unmatched junction bases: 6. The CDR3 sequence: CASSFDRVFTDTQYF. DNA for the CDR3: TGTGCCAGCAGCTTCGACAGGGTATTTACAGATACGCAGTATTTT.

For this clonotype: The junction departs from the called germline gene at one end, perhaps through a read error. J is TRBJ1-1 and V is TRBV7-9; no clear D gene. This CDR3 comprises 12 residues. Germline values: CDR1 SEHNR, CDR2 FQNEAQ (reference sequence). The DNA for the CDR3 is TGTGCCAGCAGCCCCAGGAACACTGAAACTTTCTTT. Translation gives CASSPRNTETFF.

The chain recombines TRBV12-3 or TRBV12-4 with TRBJ2-3; 14 nucleotides line up with TRBD2. CDR3 size: 17 residues. V gave up 6 bases and J gave up 5 bases; unmatched junction bases: 10. The CDR3 nucleotides read TGTGCCAGCAGGTCTTATCCGGGACTAGCGGGAGAAGATACGCAGTATTTT. This codes for CASRSYPGLAGEDTQYF.

This chain joins TRBV2 and TRBJ2-3; a weak D match, TRBD2 (6 bases). CDR3 length equals 15 residues. Germline CDR1 and CDR2: SNHLY and FYNNEI. Trimming shortened V by 4 bases and J by 0 bases, and 11 bases separated the two germline ends. CDR3 sequence (DNA): TGTGCCAGCAGTGCCCTAGCGACTAGCACAGATACGCAGTATTTT. The encoded protein is CASSALATSTDTQYF.